These 2 T cell receptor beta chains were all obtained from the same sample, sequenced in a study of blood T cell repertoires in COVID-19. Data came from immunoSEQ multiplex PCR; TCRdb stores just in-frame clones and leaves some out. Of 120,000 or so clones listed, about 86% are singletons. Sequencing was carried out using peripheral blood. The receptor source for this set is a woman in her 50s with acute or convalescent COVID-19.

The V and J genes are TRBV18 and TRBJ2-7; TRBD1 matches 9 bases. V lost 3 bases and J lost 3; bases outside the gene matches: 6. CDR1 is KGHSH, CDR2 LQKENI, per germline. This CDR3 is built from 15 residues. The CDR3: CASSPQGQGFYEQYF. DNA of the CDR3: TGTGCCAGCTCACCTCAGGGACAGGGTTTCTACGAGCAGTACTTC.

The table lists this clone with a few counts. The rearrangement uses TRBV30 and TRBJ1-6; D is perhaps TRBD1 (5 bases). CDR1 is GTSNPN, CDR2 SVGIG, per germline (reference sequence). Trimming pared 2 bases from V and 5 bases from J, leaving 13 bases between. CDR3 length: 15 residues. CDR3 region: CAWSLEGPNNSPLHF. The CDR3 DNA reads as TGTGCCTGGAGTCTGGAGGGGCCAAATAATTCACCCCTCCACTTT.